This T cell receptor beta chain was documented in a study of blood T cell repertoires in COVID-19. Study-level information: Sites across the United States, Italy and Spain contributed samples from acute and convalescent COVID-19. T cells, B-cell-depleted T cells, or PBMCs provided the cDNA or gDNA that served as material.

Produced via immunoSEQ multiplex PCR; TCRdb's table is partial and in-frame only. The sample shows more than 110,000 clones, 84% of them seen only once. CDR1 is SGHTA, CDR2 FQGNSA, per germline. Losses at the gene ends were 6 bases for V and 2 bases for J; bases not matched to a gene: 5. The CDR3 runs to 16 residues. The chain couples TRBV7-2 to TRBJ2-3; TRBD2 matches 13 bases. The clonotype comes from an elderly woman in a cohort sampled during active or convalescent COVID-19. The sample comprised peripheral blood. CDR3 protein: CASSPGTSGVTDTQYF. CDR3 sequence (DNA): TGTGCCAGCAGTCCGGGGACTAGCGGGGTCACAGATACGCAGTATTTT.